These 31 T cell receptor beta chains were all obtained from the same sample, sequenced in a study of blood T cell repertoires in COVID-19. The table came from immunoSEQ multiplex PCR; TCRdb's copy has only in-frame clones and leaves some out. The profile shows some 460,000 clones, nearly 90% of them singletons. Sequencing input: PBMCs or T cells enriched from blood (not recorded which). The receptor source for this set is a woman under 30 with acute COVID-19.

The chain has TRBV7-2 and TRBJ1-5, with 7 bases fitting TRBD1. The CDR3 length is 16 residues. Losses at the gene ends were 2 bases for V and 7 bases for J; bases not matched to a gene: 11. CDR1 and CDR2 (germline): SGHTA, FQGNSA. This CDR3 is CASSLNEGATFQPQHF. The CDR3 DNA is TGTGCCAGCAGCTTAAACGAGGGGGCGACGTTCCAGCCCCAGCATTTT.

The chain is built from TRBV4-1 and TRBJ2-7; TRBD1 agrees at 8 bases. Germline assignment: CDR1 MGHRA and CDR2 YSYEKL. CDR3 length equals 18 residues. The trim removed 0 bases at V and 0 bases at J, leaving 10 bases unmatched. CDR3 amino acids: CASSQDFGRGLPSYEQYF. DNA of the CDR3: TGCGCCAGCAGCCAAGATTTCGGCAGGGGGCTACCCTCCTACGAGCAGTACTTC.

The chain is built from TRBV2 and TRBJ2-1, with 11 positions matching TRBD2. Germline V gives CDR1 SNHLY, CDR2 FYNNEI. V lost 3 bases to trimming and J lost 0 bases; unmatched junction nucleotides: 7. This CDR3 has 18 amino acids. Written as DNA, the CDR3 is TGTGCCAGCAGTGATGGGGTAGCGGGAGGGCTCTCCTACAATGAGCAGTTCTTC. Its translation is CASSDGVAGGLSYNEQFF.

The V and J genes are TRBV28 and TRBJ2-7, with TRBD2 identical over 10 bases. Germline values: CDR1 MDHEN, CDR2 SYDVKM. This CDR3 comprises 15 residues. After removal of 1 base from V and 1 base from J, the junction contained 1 base not matched to a gene. This chain's CDR3 is CASSLSSGSSYEQYF. DNA for the CDR3: TGTGCCAGCAGTTTATCTAGCGGGAGTTCCTACGAGCAGTACTTC.

This chain links TRBV11-2 with TRBJ2-3; the D gene is possibly TRBD2 (5 bases). The CDR3 sequence is 14 residues long. Looked up from germline, CDR1 is SGHAT and CDR2 is FQNNGV. Trimming left V 2 bases short and J 6 bases short, with 12 bases between. CDR3: CASSLRGMLDTQYF. DNA for the CDR3: TGTGCCAGCAGCTTACGGGGAATGTTGGATACGCAGTATTTT.

The J gene is TRBJ1-5, the V gene TRBV19, with TRBD1 matching over 10 bases. Germline V gives CDR1 LNHDA, CDR2 SQIVND (reference sequence). With 7 bases clipped from V and 7 bases from J, the junction kept 10 bases outside the gene matches. This CDR3 spans 15 amino acids. CDR3 sequence reads: CASTVAGTGDQPQHF. The CDR3 nucleotides are TGTGCCAGTACTGTTGCCGGGACAGGGGACCAGCCCCAGCATTTT.

This chain uses TRBV29-1 with TRBJ1-3, with TRBD1 matching over 7 bases. Germline lookup yields CDR1 SQVTM and CDR2 ANQGSEA. Losses at the gene ends were 4 bases for V and 1 base for J; bases not matched to a gene: 4. The CDR3 is 14 residues long. Here the CDR3 reads CSVAPTGSGNTIYF. The CDR3 DNA reads TGCAGCGTTGCCCCGACAGGGTCTGGAAACACCATATATTTT. Looking up the rest from reference TRBV29-1 and TRBJ1-3 gives the full variable domain: SAVISQKPSRDICQRGTSLTIQCQVDSQVTMMFWYRQQPGQSLTLIATANQGSEATYESGFVIDKFPISRPNLTFSTLTVSNMSPEDSSIYLCSVAPTGSGNTIYFGEGSWLTVV.

The chain joins TRBV19 to TRBJ1-4; 8 bases fit TRBD1. The V and J ends lost 2 bases and 8 bases, in that order; junction bases with no gene match: 4. The CDR3 is 14 amino acids. Germline CDR1 reads LNHDA; CDR2 reads SQIVND (reference sequence). As DNA, the CDR3 is TGTGCCAGTAGTATAACCGGGACAGGAGAAAAACTGTTTTTT. This encodes CASSITGTGEKLFF. Full variable domain (remainder filled in from reference TRBV19 and TRBJ1-4): DGGITQSPKYLFRKEGQNVTLSCEQNLNHDAMYWYRQDPGQGLRLIYYSQIVNDFQKGDIAEGYSVSREKKESFPLTVTSAQKNPTAFYLCASSITGTGEKLFFGSGTQLSVL.

This CDR3 is CASSIEDREFHEQYF. CDR3 DNA: TGTGCCAGTAGTATTGAGGACAGGGAATTTCACGAGCAGTACTTC. The chain joins TRBV19 to TRBJ2-7; TRBD1 aligns across 8 bases. The CDR3 is 15 residues long. In germline, CDR1 is LNHDA, CDR2 SQIVND (reference sequence). V shed 3 bases, J shed 5 bases, and the junction held 9 bases outside the gene matches.

This clone was seen a single time. The chain uses TRBV19 and TRBJ1-2; D is uncertain. In germline, CDR1 is LNHDA, CDR2 SQIVND (reference sequence). The CDR3 is 13 residues long. Trimming stripped 7 bases from V and 7 bases from J, with 16 bases between. CDR3 sequence: CASTSRVLSGYTF. The CDR3 DNA sequence: TGTGCCAGTACTTCGAGGGTGCTGAGTGGCTACACCTTC.

The chain carries TRBV4-1 and TRBJ1-2, with D perhaps matching TRBD1 (6 bases). Germline V gene sequence: CDR1 MGHRA, CDR2 YSYEKL. Trimming cost V 4 bases and J 8 bases, with 20 bases left between them. The CDR3 consists of 15 residues. The CDR3 nucleotides read TGCGCCAGCAGCCCGACGGGCGGGGGCGCCGGGGGCTACACCTTC. Translating gives CASSPTGGGAGGYTF.

The rearrangement uses TRBV3-1 (or the pseudogene TRBV3-2) and TRBJ1-4, with D perhaps matching TRBD1 (5 bases). The CDR3 contains 15 residues. V was trimmed by 4 bases and J by 0 bases, leaving 9 bases between them. Germline values: CDR1 LGHDT, CDR2 YNNKEL (reference sequence). Here the CDR3 reads CASSPTVTTNEKLFF. In DNA form, the CDR3 reads TGTGCCAGCAGCCCGACAGTTACAACTAATGAAAAACTGTTTTTT.

The V call is TRBV20-1, the J call TRBJ2-3, with 7 bases fitting TRBD2. This CDR3 region has 11 residues. The germline gives CDR1 DFQATT, CDR2 SNEGSKA (reference sequence). The CDR3: CTGLVSDTQYF. In DNA form, the CDR3 reads TGCACCGGACTAGTGTCAGATACGCAGTATTTT.

The V call is TRBV10-1, the J call TRBJ2-1; possible D gene TRBD2, 6 bases. Germline CDR1 is WNHNN and CDR2 is SYGVQD (reference sequence). The CDR3 loop spans 17 amino acids. Trimming stripped 4 bases from V and 3 bases from J, with 19 bases between. CDR3 bases: TGCGCCAGCAGTGCTTTAGGGGAGGACACCTACTACAATGAGCAGTTCTTC. This gives the protein CASSALGEDTYYNEQFF.

The chain has TRBV29-1 and TRBJ1-2, with 7 bases lining up with TRBD1. The J segment lost 5 bases and the V segment lost 2 bases, leaving 11 bases of the junction unmatched. The CDR3 consists of 15 residues. Germline assignment: CDR1 SQVTM and CDR2 ANQGSEA. In nucleotides, the CDR3 is TGCAGCGTTGAATATGACGGGACAGAGAATTATGGCTACACCTTC. Translated: CSVEYDGTENYGYTF.

The rearrangement links TRBV2 to TRBJ1-5; TRBD1 matches 8 bases. CDR1 and CDR2 from the germline V gene are SNHLY and FYNNEI. This CDR3 has 14 residues. The V gene end was trimmed by 6 bases and the J gene end by 4 bases; junction bases not matched to a gene: 5. CDR3 DNA: TGTGCCAGCAGCCGACAGGGGACTAATCAGCCCCAGCATTTT. Translated, it gives CASSRQGTNQPQHF.

CDR3 sequence: CASRWSGGGTGELFF. CDR3 coding DNA: TGTGCCAGCAGATGGTCCGGGGGTGGTACCGGGGAGCTGTTTTTT. V is TRBV27 and J is TRBJ2-2, with a weak D call TRBD2 (6 bases). Per the germline V gene, CDR1 is MNHEY and CDR2 is SMNVEV (reference sequence). This CDR3 contains 15 residues. The germline V and J ends were trimmed by 6 bases and 5 bases, with 16 bases remaining between them.

This chain links TRBV14 with TRBJ2-5; 7 bases line up with TRBD2. With 0 bases clipped from V and 5 bases from J, the junction kept 3 bases outside the gene matches. There are 14 residues in the CDR3. CDR1 and CDR2 from the germline V gene are SGHDN and FVKESK. CDR3 region: CASSQDQGGETQYF. The CDR3 coding sequence is TGTGCCAGCAGCCAAGATCAGGGAGGGGAGACCCAGTACTTC.

This chain links TRBV7-9 with TRBJ2-1, with D possibly TRBD1 on 5 matching bases. The CDR3 runs 14 residues. Germline V gene sequence: CDR1 SEHNR, CDR2 FQNEAQ (reference sequence). V lost 3 bases to trimming and J lost 4 bases, with 10 bases between them. CDR3 sequence reads: CASSFRQPYNEQFF. CDR3 in DNA: TGTGCCAGCAGCTTCAGACAGCCATACAATGAGCAGTTCTTC.

The V call is TRBV5-1, the J call TRBJ2-5; no clear D gene. The CDR3 is 14 residues long. V shed 0 bases and J shed 5 bases, with 11 bases lying between them. Per the germline V gene, CDR1 is SGHRS and CDR2 is YFSETQ. The CDR3 region has the DNA TGCGCCAGCAGCTTGGTCTTAGTCGAGGAGACCCAGTACTTC. It translates to CASSLVLVEETQYF.

The genes are TRBV30 and TRBJ1-5; perhaps TRBD1 as D (5 bases). V was clipped by 3 bases and J by 1 base, with 10 bases between them. This CDR3 contains 14 residues. The germline V gene has CDR1 GTSNPN and CDR2 SVGIG (reference sequence). The CDR3 DNA reads TGTGCCTGGAGCACATCAGGGAGCAATCAGCCCCAGCATTTT. Amino acids: CAWSTSGSNQPQHF. The complete variable domain, with remaining parts taken from reference TRBV30 and TRBJ1-5, reads SQTIHQWPATLVQPVGSPLSLECTVEGTSNPNLYWYRQAAGRGLQLLFYSVGIGQISSEVPQNLSASRPQDRQFILSSKKLLLSDSGFYLCAWSTSGSNQPQHFGDGTRLSIL.

V is TRBV28 and J is TRBJ2-3; D unclear. CDR1 is MDHEN and CDR2 is SYDVKM in the germline V gene. V was cut by 4 bases and J by 0 bases, with 8 bases left in between. This CDR3 spans 14 amino acids. CDR3 region: CASSSITSTDTQYF. The DNA for the CDR3 is TGTGCCAGCAGTTCCATCACTAGCACAGATACGCAGTATTTT. Supplemented by reference TRBV28 and TRBJ2-3, the full variable domain reads DVKVTQSSRYLVKRTGEKVFLECVQDMDHENMFWYRQDPGLGLRLIYFSYDVKMKEKGDIPEGYSVSREKKERFSLILESASTNQTSMYLCASSSITSTDTQYFGPGTRLTVL.

The CDR3 sequence is CATQRLGTDTQYF. CDR3 DNA: TGTGCCACCCAGCGGCTGGGAACAGATACGCAGTATTTT. The chain carries TRBV5-4 and TRBJ2-3; D perhaps matches TRBD2 (5 bases). V was trimmed by 9 bases and J by 3 bases, leaving 14 bases between them. CDR3 length: 13 residues. CDR1 SGHNT and CDR2 YYREEE come from the germline V gene (reference sequence).

This chain links TRBV27 with TRBJ2-1; 7 nucleotides match TRBD1. This CDR3 is 16 amino acids long. V was clipped by 3 bases and J by 4 bases; unmatched bases: 9. The germline gives CDR1 MNHEY, CDR2 SMNVEV (reference sequence). The chain's CDR3 is CASSFGQVLSYNEQFF. The DNA for the CDR3 is TGTGCCAGCAGTTTCGGACAGGTTTTATCGTACAATGAGCAGTTCTTC.

With respect to this clone: Additional DNA sequences in this sample encode the identical CDR3. The chain links TRBV7-2 to TRBJ2-5, with TRBD1 matching 8 bases. The V gene end was trimmed by 3 bases and the J gene end by 2 bases; junction bases not matched to a gene: 2. Germline V gene sequence: CDR1 SGHTA, CDR2 FQGNSA. The CDR3 spans 14 residues. The CDR3 DNA follows: TGTGCCAGCAGCTTCGACAGGGGACAAGAGACCCAGTACTTC. Its translation: CASSFDRGQETQYF.

This chain links TRBV21-1 with TRBJ2-5; the D segment call TRBD1 is taken from the table without a DNA check. TRBV21-1 is a pseudogene. The CDR3 totals 19 residues. In DNA form, the CDR3 reads TGTGCCAGCAGCACCCGACGCGAGGAACCCGGGACAAACCAAGAGACCCAGTACTTC. Its translation: CASSTRREEPGTNQETQYF.

This chain connects TRBV7-8 to TRBJ1-6; D ambiguous. V was trimmed by 3 bases and J by 4 bases, leaving 13 bases between them. Germline-derived CDR1 and CDR2 are SGHVS and FQNEAQ. The CDR3 is 16 amino acids. For the CDR3, the DNA is TGTGCCAGCAGCTTGAATACCGGGAGTTATAATTCACCCCTCCACTTT. Amino acids: CASSLNTGSYNSPLHF.

The gene calls are TRBV7-9 and TRBJ2-3; weak D call: TRBD2 (5 bases). The CDR3 extends over 13 amino acids. Trimming removed 4 bases from V and 2 bases from J, with 7 bases in between. Germline V CDR1 and CDR2: SEHNR, FQNEAQ (reference sequence). The CDR3 loop is CASSSDSTDTQYF. In nucleotides, the CDR3 is TGTGCCAGCAGCTCGGACTCCACAGATACGCAGTATTTT.

This clone was counted between two and nine times. Other nucleotide sequences from this sample produce the same CDR3. In DNA, the CDR3 is TGTGCCAGCAGCCCAAGGACAGGGGGCAATCAGCCCCAGCATTTT. Protein sequence: CASSPRTGGNQPQHF. The chain combines TRBV3-1 (or the pseudogene TRBV3-2) with TRBJ1-5; 9 bases fit TRBD1. V shed 4 bases and J 2 bases; nucleotides not matched to a gene: 3. The germline CDR1 and CDR2 sequences are LGHDT and YNNKEL (reference sequence). The length of the CDR3 is 15 residues.

The chain combines TRBV20-1 with TRBJ1-1, with D tentatively TRBD1 (5 bases). The germline CDR1 and CDR2 sequences are DFQATT and SNEGSKA (reference sequence). The CDR3 has 11 residues. Deletions cut 3 bases from V and 8 bases from J, with 10 bases between. In nucleotides, the CDR3 is TGCAGTGCTAGGGACACGACAGAAGCTTTCTTT. The encoded protein is CSARDTTEAFF.

This chain links TRBV12-3 or TRBV12-4 with TRBJ2-3, with 7 bases that match TRBD1. The length of the CDR3 is 13 residues. Unmatched junction bases numbered 6, after V lost 10 bases and J lost 2 bases. The CDR3 here is CAIRGQTTDTQYF. In nucleotides, the CDR3 is TGTGCCATCCGGGGACAGACCACAGATACGCAGTATTTT.